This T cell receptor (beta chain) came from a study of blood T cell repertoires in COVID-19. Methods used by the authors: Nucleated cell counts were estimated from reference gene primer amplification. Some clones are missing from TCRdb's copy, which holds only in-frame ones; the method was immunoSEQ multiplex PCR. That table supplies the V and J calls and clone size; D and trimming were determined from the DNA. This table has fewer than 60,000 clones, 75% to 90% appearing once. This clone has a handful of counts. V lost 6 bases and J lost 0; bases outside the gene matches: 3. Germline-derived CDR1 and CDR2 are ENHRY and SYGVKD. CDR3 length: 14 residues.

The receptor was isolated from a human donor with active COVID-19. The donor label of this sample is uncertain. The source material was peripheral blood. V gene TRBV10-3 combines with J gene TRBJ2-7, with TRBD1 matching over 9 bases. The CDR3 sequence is CAIRGDRDSYEQYF. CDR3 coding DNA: TGTGCCATCAGGGGGGACAGGGACTCCTACGAGCAGTACTTC.